The subject of this entry is one TCR beta chain. Its cognate antigen is unknown. This sample is drawn from a study of shared clonotypes between healthy human individuals. The study, taken as a whole, reports: Despite large depth, rarefaction showed incomplete sorted-subset sequencing. Represented genetic and exposure-history diversity was restricted by having few donors. Among non-shared clonotypes, generation probabilities were lower than among those shared by all four donors.

The method was immunoSEQ multiplex PCR; TCRdb's version includes in-frame clones alone and lacks a portion of them. Among millions of clones listed, more than 85% were seen once. Terminally differentiated effector memory CD45RA+ cells were excluded by CCR7 positive selection of CD45RO-negative cells. V lost 2 bases to trimming and J lost 2 bases, with 13 bases between them. The CDR3 consists of 15 residues. Germline V lookup: CDR1 ENHRY, CDR2 SYGVKD. The specimen sequenced was naive CD8+ T cells from PBMCs. The rearrangement joins TRBV10-3 to TRBJ2-7; weak D call: TRBD2 (5 bases). The source is a man younger than 35 in good health. Some clones in this sample may be carry-over from other donors' samples. DNA for the CDR3: TGTGCCATCAGTGAGCCGGGGTTCGGGGCCTACGAGCAGTACTTC. This sequence encodes CAISEPGFGAYEQYF.